This T cell receptor beta chain was observed in a study of beta chain features in type 1 diabetes. Study in general: Patients were similar to healthy donors in age and gender (as well as in cell yields).

This clone has only a few counts. The CDR3 has 15 residues. The V gene's germline CDR1 is MNHEY and CDR2 SMNVEV (reference sequence). The V and J ends lost 6 bases and 8 bases, in that order; junction bases with no gene match: 10. One heparinised blood draw averaging roughly 120 mL was given by each donor. The authors obtained over 95% purity in all sorted populations. Expressed TCRB transcripts got sequenced, as all isolated RNA was reverse transcribed. The data were produced by immunoSEQ multiplex PCR, yet TCRdb's version contains in-frame clones alone and is incomplete. The table has more than 300,000 clones, under 8.5% seen once.

The receptor comes from a young woman in good health. Sequencing was performed on central memory CD4+ T cells from blood. The chain has TRBV27 and TRBJ2-5; the match to TRBD1 covers 12 bases. The CDR3 sequence: CASSRIRGQGATQYF. In nucleotides, the CDR3 is TGTGCCAGCAGCCGGATCAGGGGACAGGGGGCTACCCAGTACTTC.